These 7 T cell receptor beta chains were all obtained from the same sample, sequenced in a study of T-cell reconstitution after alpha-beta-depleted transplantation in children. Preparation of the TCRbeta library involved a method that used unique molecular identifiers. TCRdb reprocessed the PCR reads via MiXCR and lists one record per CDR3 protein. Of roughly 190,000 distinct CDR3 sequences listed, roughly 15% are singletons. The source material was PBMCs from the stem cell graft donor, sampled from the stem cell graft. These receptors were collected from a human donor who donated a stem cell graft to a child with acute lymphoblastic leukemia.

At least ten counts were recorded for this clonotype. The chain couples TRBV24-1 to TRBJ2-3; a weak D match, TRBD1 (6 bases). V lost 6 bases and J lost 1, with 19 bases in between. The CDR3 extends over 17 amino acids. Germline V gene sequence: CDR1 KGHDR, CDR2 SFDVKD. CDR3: CATSTRGNRVGTDTQYF. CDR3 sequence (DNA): TGTGCCACCAGTACCAGGGGAAACCGGGTCGGCACAGATACGCAGTATTTT.

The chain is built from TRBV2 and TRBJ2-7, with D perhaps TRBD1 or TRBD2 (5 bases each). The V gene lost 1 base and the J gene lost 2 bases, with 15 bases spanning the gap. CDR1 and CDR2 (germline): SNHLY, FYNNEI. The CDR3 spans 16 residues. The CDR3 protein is CASSEEGRTSTYEQYF. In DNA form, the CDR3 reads TGTGCCAGCAGTGAAGAGGGACGGACGTCGACCTACGAGCAGTACTTC.

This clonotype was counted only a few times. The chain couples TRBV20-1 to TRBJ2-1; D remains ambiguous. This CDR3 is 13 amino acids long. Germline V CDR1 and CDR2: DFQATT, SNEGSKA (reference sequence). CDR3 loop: CSTSPISYNEQFF. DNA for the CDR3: TGCAGCACTTCACCTATCTCCTACAATGAGCAGTTCTTC.

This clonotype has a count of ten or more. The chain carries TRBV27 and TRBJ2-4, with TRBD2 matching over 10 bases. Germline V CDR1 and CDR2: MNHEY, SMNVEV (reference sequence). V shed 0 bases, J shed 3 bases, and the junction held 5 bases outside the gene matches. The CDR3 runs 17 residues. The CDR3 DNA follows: TGTGCCAGCAGTTTATCCTCTAGCGGGGGAAACAAAAACATTCAGTACTTC. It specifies CASSLSSSGGNKNIQYF.

CDR3 in amino acids: CASSPGNSGNTEAFF. The CDR3 nucleotides read TGTGCCAGCTCACCTGGGAACAGCGGGAACACTGAAGCTTTCTTT. V and J are TRBV18 and TRBJ1-1; unclear D gene. The V gene lost 3 bases and the J gene lost 1 base, with 12 bases spanning the gap. Germline CDR1 is KGHSH and CDR2 is LQKENI. CDR3 size: 15 residues.

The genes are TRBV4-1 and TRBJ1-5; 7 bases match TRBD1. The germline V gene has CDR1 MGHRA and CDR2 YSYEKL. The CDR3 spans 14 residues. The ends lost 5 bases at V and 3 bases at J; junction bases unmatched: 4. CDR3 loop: CASSIGQANQPQHF. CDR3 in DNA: TGCGCCAGCAGCATAGGACAGGCCAATCAGCCCCAGCATTTT.

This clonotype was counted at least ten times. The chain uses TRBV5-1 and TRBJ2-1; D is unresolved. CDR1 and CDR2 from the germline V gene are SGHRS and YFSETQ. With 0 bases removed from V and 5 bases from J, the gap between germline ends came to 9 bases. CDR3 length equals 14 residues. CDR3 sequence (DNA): TGCGCCAGCAGCTTGGCTATTCAGAACAATGAGCAGTTCTTC. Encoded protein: CASSLAIQNNEQFF.